Presented here are 7 T cell receptor beta chains from one specimen sequenced in a study of cytomegalovirus exposure and HLA in healthy donors. This PCR relied on a set of 60 Vbeta primers and 13 Jbeta primers. Libraries were prepared by immunoSEQ multiplex PCR; TCRdb keeps only in-frame clonotypes and omits some of them. This sample has 150,000 to 200,000 clones, with less than 90% found just once. Sequenced: PBMCs. The source is a man between 18 and 35 years old in good health and CMV-seronegative.

This sequence joins TRBV7-3 and TRBJ2-1, with 14 bases that match TRBD2. Losses at the gene ends were 3 bases for V and 7 bases for J; bases not matched to a gene: 5. The CDR3 sequence is 16 residues long. Germline V gene data show CDR1 as SGHTA and CDR2 as FQGTGA. CDR3 DNA sequence: TGTGCCAGCAGCTTTGGACTAGCGGGAGGTTTAAATGAGCAGTTCTTC. Translated: CASSFGLAGGLNEQFF.

This chain uses TRBV6-1 with TRBJ1-6; the match to TRBD1 covers 8 bases. Germline V lookup: CDR1 MNHNS, CDR2 SASEGT. The CDR3 length is 15 residues. The J segment lost 8 bases and the V segment lost 6 bases, leaving 9 bases of the junction unmatched. CDR3 residues: CASSRQGLKDSPLHF. Written as DNA, the CDR3 is TGTGCCAGCAGCAGACAGGGGTTGAAGGATTCACCCCTCCACTTT.

The chain has TRBV4-3 and TRBJ2-3; TRBD2 might be the D (6 bases). Trimming took off 8 bases at V and 3 bases at J, with 18 bases between the two ends. This CDR3 has 15 amino acids. CDR1 and CDR2 (germline): LGHNA, YSLEER. The CDR3, as DNA: TGCGCCAGCGGTCCTACTGCGGGGCCTACAGATACGCAGTATTTT. It encodes CASGPTAGPTDTQYF.

J is TRBJ1-2 and V is TRBV9; 7 bases agree with TRBD1. Germline CDR1 SGDLS, CDR2 YYNGEE. This CDR3 region has 14 residues. The J segment lost 3 bases and the V segment lost 2 bases, leaving 4 bases of the junction unmatched. CDR3 sequence: CASSVGQHDYGYTF. DNA for the CDR3: TGTGCCAGCAGCGTGGGACAGCACGACTATGGCTACACCTTC.

This clone was counted once. The chain links TRBV7-3 to TRBJ2-1; 10 bases line up with TRBD2. The CDR3 covers 16 residues. Germline assignment: CDR1 SGHTA and CDR2 FQGTGA. After removal of 1 base from V and 1 base from J, the junction contained 1 base not matched to a gene. The CDR3 DNA reads as TGTGCCAGCAGCTTAAGTAGCGGGGGGTCCTACAATGAGCAGTTCTTC. It encodes CASSLSSGGSYNEQFF. The whole variable domain, remainder taken from reference TRBV7-3 and TRBJ2-1, is GAGVSQTPSNKVTEKGKYVELRCDPISGHTALYWYRQSLGQGPEFLIYFQGTGAADDSGLPNDRFFAVRPEGSVSTLKIQRTERGDSAVYLCASSLSSGGSYNEQFFGPGTRLTVL.

In DNA, the CDR3 is TGTGCCAGCAGCCAGAAAAACAGGGTATGGGGCTACGAGCAGTACTTC. Amino acids: CASSQKNRVWGYEQYF. The J gene is TRBJ2-7, the V gene TRBV5-6; TRBD1 might be the D (6 bases). The germline V gene encodes CDR1 SGHDT and CDR2 YYEEEE. The CDR3 runs to 16 residues. The germline V and J ends were trimmed by 4 bases and 3 bases, with 20 bases remaining between them.

The rearrangement joins TRBV7-2 to TRBJ2-7; tentative D call: TRBD1 (6 bases). The CDR3 contains 14 residues. The ends were cut back, 3 bases at V and 1 base at J, with 10 bases in the middle. The V gene's germline CDR1 is SGHTA and CDR2 FQGNSA. CDR3 loop: CASSFTGQSYEQYF. The DNA for the CDR3 is TGTGCCAGCAGCTTTACCGGACAGTCCTACGAGCAGTACTTC.